These 24 T cell receptor beta chains were sequenced from one sample in a study of metastatic and nonmetastatic thyroid tumors. Using MiXCR, TCRdb re-called clones from the PCR reads. The sample lists approximately 15,000 clones; under 25% were seen once. Thyroid surgery was performed in patients who had received no treatment beforehand. Material for sequencing was blood. The receptor set was obtained from a female donor with papillary thyroid cancer or a benign thyroid nodule (not recorded which). Some clones in this sample may be carry-over from other donors' samples.

This clone was detected ten times or more. This chain joins TRBV7-2 and TRBJ1-2, with TRBD1 as a possible D gene (6 bases). CDR1 is SGHTA, CDR2 FQGNSA, per germline. This CDR3 has 13 residues. Between the trimmed V and J ends, which lost 5 bases and 8 bases, there was a span of 15 bases. The CDR3 sequence: CASSTRQALGYTF. CDR3 DNA: TGTGCCAGCAGCACGCGACAGGCTTTGGGCTACACCTTC. Drawing the rest from reference TRBV7-2 and TRBJ1-2, the complete variable domain is GAGVSQSPSNKVTEKGKDVELRCDPISGHTALYWYRQSLGQGLEFLIYFQGNSAPDKSGLPSDRFSAERTGGSVSTLTIQRTQQEDSAVYLCASSTRQALGYTFGSGTRLTVV.

This chain connects TRBV5-1 to TRBJ2-2; 8 positions agree with TRBD2. The CDR3 covers 16 residues. Germline loops: CDR1 SGHRS, CDR2 YFSETQ. J gave up 0 bases and V 4 bases, and 5 bases lay outside the gene matches. This CDR3 is CASSPGGGANTGELFF. For the CDR3, the DNA is TGCGCCAGCAGCCCCGGGGGGGGCGCGAACACCGGGGAGCTGTTTTTT.

This clone was detected ten times or more. The chain joins TRBV15 to TRBJ1-1; D perhaps matches TRBD1 (5 bases). From germline, CDR1 is LNHNV and CDR2 YYDKDF (reference sequence). Trimming took 1 base from V and 5 from J, leaving 14 bases between them. The CDR3 is 15 amino acids. The CDR3 region is CATSRGGRVTTEAFF. CDR3 sequence (DNA): TGTGCCACCAGCAGAGGAGGCAGGGTAACAACTGAAGCTTTCTTT. Drawing the rest from reference TRBV15 and TRBJ1-1, the complete variable domain is DAMVIQNPRYQVTQFGKPVTLSCSQTLNHNVMYWYQQKSSQAPKLLFHYYDKDFNNEADTPDNFQSRRPNTSFCFLDIRSPGLGDTAMYLCATSRGGRVTTEAFFGQGTRLTVV.

The V gene is TRBV19, the J gene TRBJ1-5; D is unclear. V lost 0 bases, J lost 1 base, and 10 bases lay in between. CDR3 length equals 16 residues. Germline values: CDR1 LNHDA, CDR2 SQIVND (reference sequence). The CDR3: CASSIDHFISNQPQHF. In DNA form, the CDR3 reads TGTGCCAGTAGTATAGATCACTTTATCAGCAATCAGCCCCAGCATTTT.

This clone has a handful of counts. The chain combines TRBV6-6 with TRBJ2-3, with D perhaps matching TRBD1 or TRBD2 (5 bases each). The V end lost 5 bases, the J end lost 0 bases, and 12 bases lay between the germline ends. Looked up from germline, CDR1 is MNHNY and CDR2 is SVGAGI (reference sequence). This CDR3 contains 15 residues. The CDR3 spells CASSHRGTSTDTQYF. CDR3 in DNA: TGTGCCAGCAGTCATCGAGGGACCAGCACAGATACGCAGTATTTT.

The chain is built from TRBV20-1 and TRBJ2-3, with TRBD2 matching 9 bases. The CDR3 runs 16 residues. Trimming removed 1 base from V and 5 bases from J; junction bases left unmatched: 10. Germline values: CDR1 DFQATT, CDR2 SNEGSKA (reference sequence). CDR3 residues: CSARVLAGEAVDTQYF. The DNA of the CDR3 is TGCAGTGCTAGAGTATTAGCGGGAGAAGCTGTAGATACGCAGTATTTT.

The sample holds one count of this clone. The V gene is TRBV11-2, the J gene TRBJ2-7; TRBD2 matches 10 bases. Germline assignment: CDR1 SGHAT and CDR2 FQNNGV. V shed 5 bases and J 3 bases; nucleotides not matched to a gene: 10. The CDR3 covers 16 residues. The CDR3 protein is CASSILAGEFFYEQYF. The CDR3 DNA is TGTGCCAGCAGCATTCTAGCGGGAGAGTTTTTCTACGAGCAGTACTTC.

This clone was counted many times. This chain links TRBV29-1 with TRBJ2-1; 16 nucleotides align to TRBD2. Trimming took 6 bases from V and 9 from J; bases not matched to a gene: 5. The CDR3 runs to 14 residues. CDR1 is SQVTM and CDR2 is ANQGSEA in the germline V gene. CDR3 in amino acids: CSVGLAGGWAEQFF. In nucleotides, the CDR3 is TGCAGCGTGGGACTAGCGGGAGGGTGGGCTGAGCAGTTCTTC.

By share of the sample, this clone is medium-sized. The rearrangement joins TRBV6-1 to TRBJ2-1; D may be TRBD1 (5 bases). This CDR3 comprises 12 residues. Germline CDR1 reads MNHNS; CDR2 reads SASEGT. V was trimmed by 5 bases and J by 10 bases, leaving 12 bases between them. CDR3 sequence: CASSSQGWEQFF. The DNA of the CDR3 is TGTGCCAGCAGTTCCCAGGGTTGGGAGCAGTTCTTC.

The chain recombines TRBV5-6 with TRBJ2-1; D ambiguous. The CDR3 length is 15 residues. Per the germline V gene, CDR1 is SGHDT and CDR2 is YYEEEE. Deletions cut 0 bases from V and 2 bases from J, with 9 bases between. The CDR3 sequence: CASSLVLTPYNEQFF. The CDR3 DNA sequence: TGTGCCAGCAGCTTGGTCCTCACACCCTACAATGAGCAGTTCTTC.

On this clone: At one of its ends the junction is not consistent with the germline gene, which may arise from a read error. V is TRBV11-3 and J is TRBJ1-2; D is undetermined. CDR3 length equals 16 residues. Per the germline V gene, CDR1 is SGHNT and CDR2 is YENEEA. This CDR3 is CASSLDPAAGRNGYTF. The CDR3 DNA sequence: TGTGCCAGCAGCTTAGATCCCGCAGCGGGTCGGAATGGCTACACTTTC.

Ten or more counts support this clone. The chain carries TRBV20-1 and TRBJ2-1, with D tentatively TRBD2 (7 bases). The length of the CDR3 is 17 residues. Trimming took off 3 bases at V and 4 bases at J, with 22 bases between the two ends. Germline assignment: CDR1 DFQATT and CDR2 SNEGSKA (reference sequence). The CDR3 is CSARTLRGGGGYNEQFF. As DNA, the CDR3 is TGCAGTGCTAGGACCTTAAGAGGAGGGGGAGGGTACAATGAGCAGTTCTTC.

The chain links TRBV27 to TRBJ2-7; D possibly corresponds to TRBD2 (5 bases). Between the trimmed V and J ends, which lost 0 bases and 6 bases, there was a span of 9 bases. The CDR3 covers 13 residues. CDR1 and CDR2 from the germline V gene are MNHEY and SMNVEV (reference sequence). This CDR3 reads CASSLSGVGEQYF. The CDR3 DNA reads as TGTGCCAGCAGTTTATCCGGGGTAGGCGAGCAGTACTTC.

This chain connects TRBV4-1 to TRBJ1-2, with 7 bases aligning to TRBD1. V gave up 0 bases and J gave up 0 bases; unmatched junction bases: 4. Germline CDR1 and CDR2: MGHRA and YSYEKL. This CDR3 spans 16 amino acids. CDR3 protein: CASSQEVQGTNYGYTF. The CDR3 DNA follows: TGCGCCAGCAGCCAAGAAGTACAGGGGACTAACTATGGCTACACCTTC.

This clone was observed at least ten times. Being one base from a much bigger clone, this may be a read error. The chain combines TRBV10-2 with TRBJ2-1; D unclear. From germline, CDR1 is WSHSY and CDR2 SAAADI. Trimming removed 4 bases from V and 0 bases from J, with 7 bases in between. The CDR3 runs 14 residues. In DNA form, the CDR3 reads TGCGCCAGCAGTGGCCCAACCTCCTACAATGAGCAGTTCTTC. It encodes CASSGPTSYNEQFF.

This clone was picked up many times. The rearrangement uses TRBV7-6 and TRBJ2-1; a weak D match, TRBD2 (6 bases). The CDR3 contains 16 residues. Deletions cut 2 bases from V and 7 bases from J, with 18 bases between. CDR1 is SGHVS, CDR2 FNYEAQ, per germline. CDR3 amino acids: CASSLNWGEVGNEQFF. CDR3 DNA sequence: TGTGCCAGCAGCTTAAACTGGGGGGAGGTTGGGAATGAGCAGTTCTTC.

This clone has at least ten counts. The J gene is TRBJ1-1, the V gene TRBV18, with D possibly TRBD1 on 6 matching bases. The germline V gene has CDR1 KGHSH and CDR2 LQKENI. Trimming cost V 4 bases and J 3 bases, with 15 bases left between them. This CDR3 is built from 15 residues. The CDR3 coding sequence is TGTGCCAGCTCACTACTGGGGGGCGCCGACACTGAAGCTTTCTTT. Its protein is CASSLLGGADTEAFF.

By frequency in the sample, this clone is medium-sized. The rearrangement links TRBV25-1 to TRBJ2-2, with D perhaps being TRBD1 or TRBD2 (5 bases each). The CDR3 runs 16 residues. Germline CDR1 reads MGHDK; CDR2 reads SYGVNS. V was cut by 6 bases and J by 1 base, with 15 bases left in between. DNA for the CDR3: TGTGCCAGCAGAAAAACCGGGACCGGGAACACCGGGGAGCTGTTTTTT. Amino acids: CASRKTGTGNTGELFF.

This clone was counted only a few times. The chain employs TRBV30 and TRBJ1-6; 7 bases fit TRBD1. The germline gives CDR1 GTSNPN, CDR2 SVGIG (reference sequence). The CDR3 spans 13 residues. J lost 8 bases, V lost 3 bases, and 4 bases had no gene match. The CDR3 coding sequence is TGTGCCTGGAGCAACAGGGGTGATTCACCCCTCCACTTT. This encodes CAWSNRGDSPLHF.

In DNA, the CDR3 is TGTGCCAGCAGTCAAAATCGACTAGGGCGGGAGACCCAGTACTTC. Translation gives CASSQNRLGRETQYF. The V and J genes are TRBV6-1 and TRBJ2-5; D perhaps matches TRBD2 (6 bases). This CDR3 region has 15 residues. V dropped 5 bases and J dropped 5 bases, with 18 bases sitting between them. CDR1 is MNHNS and CDR2 is SASEGT in the germline V gene.

The sample holds many counts of this clone. The rearrangement links TRBV7-8 to TRBJ1-1; TRBD1 might be the D (5 bases). CDR3 length: 15 residues. CDR1 SGHVS and CDR2 FQNEAQ come from the germline V gene. V was cut by 0 bases and J by 4 bases, with 12 bases left in between. CDR3 DNA: TGTGCCAGCAGCTTAGCGCACCAGGGTGGCACTGAAGCTTTCTTT. Its protein product is CASSLAHQGGTEAFF.

This clone was seen ten or more times. The chain links TRBV7-3 to TRBJ2-7; 10 bases fit TRBD1. V dropped 2 bases and J dropped 5; count of bases not matched to a gene: 6. The CDR3 runs to 15 residues. CDR1 and CDR2 from the germline V gene are SGHTA and FQGTGA. CDR3 sequence: CASSLAGQGIDEQYF. The CDR3 nucleotides are TGTGCCAGCAGCTTAGCGGGACAGGGGATCGACGAGCAGTACTTC.

As for this clone: The junction and the germline gene differ at one end; a read error may be behind it. This chain joins TRBV19 and TRBJ2-5; 9 bases match TRBD2. The CDR3 sequence is 15 residues long. Germline CDR1 and CDR2: LNHDA and SQIVND (reference sequence). The CDR3 DNA follows: TGTGACAGTAGAATCATTTTAGCGGGAGTAGAGACCCAGTACTTC. This codes for CDSRIILAGVETQYF. Combining the CDR3 with reference TRBV19 and TRBJ2-5 gives the whole variable domain DGGITQSPKYLFRKEGQNVTLSCEQNLNHDAMYWYRQDPGQGLRLIYYSQIVNDFQKGDIAEGYSVSREKKESFPLTVTSAQKNPTAFYLCDSRIILAGVETQYFGPGTRLLVL.

The chain links TRBV10-3 to TRBJ2-1, with D tentatively TRBD2 (6 bases). Trimming stripped 2 bases from V and 5 bases from J, with 13 bases between. Germline values: CDR1 ENHRY, CDR2 SYGVKD. CDR3 length: 15 residues. CDR3 DNA sequence: TGTGCCATCAGTGAGGCCGATAGCGGACACAATGAGCAGTTCTTC. Translated, it gives CAISEADSGHNEQFF.